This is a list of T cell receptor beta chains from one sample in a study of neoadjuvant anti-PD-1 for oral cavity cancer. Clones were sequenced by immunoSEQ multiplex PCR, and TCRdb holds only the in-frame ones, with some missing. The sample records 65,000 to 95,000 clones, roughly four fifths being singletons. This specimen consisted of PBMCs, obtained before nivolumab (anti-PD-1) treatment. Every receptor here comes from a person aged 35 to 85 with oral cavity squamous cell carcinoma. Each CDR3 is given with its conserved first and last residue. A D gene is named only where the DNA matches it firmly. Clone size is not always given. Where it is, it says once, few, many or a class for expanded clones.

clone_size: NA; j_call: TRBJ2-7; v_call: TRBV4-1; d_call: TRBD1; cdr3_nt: TGCGCCAGCAGCCAACAGACCGGGACAGGGAACTACGAGCAGTACTTC; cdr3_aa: CASSQQTGTGNYEQYF
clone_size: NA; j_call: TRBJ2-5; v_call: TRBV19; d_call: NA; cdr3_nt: TGTGCCAGTAGTATCCTTAACGTTGGACCGCCGAGATCGGGGTATTTGGAGACCCAGTACTTC; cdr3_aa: CASSILNVGPPRSGYLETQYF
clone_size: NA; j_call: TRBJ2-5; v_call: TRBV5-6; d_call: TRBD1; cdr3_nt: TGTGCCAGCAGCTTAAGAGACAGGGAGGAGACCCAGTACTTC; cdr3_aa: CASSLRDREETQYF
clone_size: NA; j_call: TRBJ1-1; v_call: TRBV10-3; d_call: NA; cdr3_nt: TGTGCCATCAGTGGGGGCGGGATCCCTGAAGCTTTCTTT; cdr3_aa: CAISGGGIPEAFF
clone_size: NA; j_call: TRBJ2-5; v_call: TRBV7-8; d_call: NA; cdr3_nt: TGTGCCAGCAGCTTAGTCCGGGACAAAAAAGAGACCCAGTACTTC; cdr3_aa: CASSLVRDKKETQYF
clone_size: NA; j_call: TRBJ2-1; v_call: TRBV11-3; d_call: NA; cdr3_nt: TGTGCCAGCAGCTTATTTCCAGCGGATTACAATGAGCAGTTCTTC; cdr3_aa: CASSLFPADYNEQFF
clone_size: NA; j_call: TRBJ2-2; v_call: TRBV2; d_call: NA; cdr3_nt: TGTGCCAGCAGTGTCGTTGTGGGGGGCCCTGGCGGGGAGCTGTTTTTT; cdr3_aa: CASSVVVGGPGGELFF
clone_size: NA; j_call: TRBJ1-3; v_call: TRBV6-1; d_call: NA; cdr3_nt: TGTGCCAGCAGCTTGGGGGTATCTGGAAACACCATATATTTT; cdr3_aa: CASSLGVSGNTIYF
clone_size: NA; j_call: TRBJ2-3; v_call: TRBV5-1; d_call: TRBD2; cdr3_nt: TGCGCCAGCAGGGCGGCCAGCGGGACCCACACAGATACGCAGTATTTT; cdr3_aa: CASRAASGTHTDTQYF
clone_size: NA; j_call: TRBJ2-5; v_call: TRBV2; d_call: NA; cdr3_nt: TGTGCCAGCAGTGTCAACCGGGAGACCCAGTACTTC; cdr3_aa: CASSVNRETQYF
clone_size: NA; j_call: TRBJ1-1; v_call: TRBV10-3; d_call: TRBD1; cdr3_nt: TGTGCCATCAGTGAGTCGGGGGGACAGAAGAGAGAAGCTTTCTTT; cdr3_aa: CAISESGGQKREAFF
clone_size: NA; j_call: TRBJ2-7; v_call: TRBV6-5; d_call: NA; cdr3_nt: TGTGCCAGTCGGACGGTATCCTACGAGCAGTACTTC; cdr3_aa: CASRTVSYEQYF
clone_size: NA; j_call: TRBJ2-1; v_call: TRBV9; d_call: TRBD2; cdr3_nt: TGTGCCAGCAGCCTTGGGGAGGGGACTGAGCAGTTCTTC; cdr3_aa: CASSLGEGTEQFF
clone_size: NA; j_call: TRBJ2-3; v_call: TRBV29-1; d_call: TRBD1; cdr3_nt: TGCAGCGCTGACAGGGGTCACACAGATACGCAGTATTTT; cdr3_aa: CSADRGHTDTQYF
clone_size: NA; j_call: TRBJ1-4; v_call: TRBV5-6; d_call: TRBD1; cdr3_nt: TGTGCCAGCAGCTTTAGGACAGGGGAAGAAAAACTGTTTTTT; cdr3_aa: CASSFRTGEEKLFF
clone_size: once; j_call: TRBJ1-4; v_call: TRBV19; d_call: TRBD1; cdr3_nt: TGTGCCAGTAGGCGCCCGGGACAGGGAAATGAAAAACTGTTTTTT; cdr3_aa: CASRRPGQGNEKLFF
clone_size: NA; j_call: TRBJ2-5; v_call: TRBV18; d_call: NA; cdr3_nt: TGTGCCAGCTCAGGGGGCCACCAAGAGACCCAGTACTTC; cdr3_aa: CASSGGHQETQYF
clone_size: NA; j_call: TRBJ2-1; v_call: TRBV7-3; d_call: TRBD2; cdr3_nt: TGTGCCAGCAGCTTAACCGGGACTAGCGGTTACAATGAGCAGTTCTTC; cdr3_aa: CASSLTGTSGYNEQFF
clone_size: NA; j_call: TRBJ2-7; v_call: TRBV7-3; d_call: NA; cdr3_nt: TGTGCCAGCAGCTTAGGGCTTAACTACGAGCAGTACTTC; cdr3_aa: CASSLGLNYEQYF
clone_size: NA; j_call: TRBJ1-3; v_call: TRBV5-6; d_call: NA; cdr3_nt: TGTGCCAGCAGCTTGGTGGGTTTGAGCTCTGGAAACACCATATATTTT; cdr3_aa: CASSLVGLSSGNTIYF
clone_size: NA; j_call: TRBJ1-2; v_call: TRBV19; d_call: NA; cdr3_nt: TGTGCCACGAGAAACCGGGACTCCAACTATGGCTACACCTTC; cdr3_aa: CATRNRDSNYGYTF
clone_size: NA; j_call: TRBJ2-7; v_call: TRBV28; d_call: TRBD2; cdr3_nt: TGTGCCAGCAGCCGACTAGCGGGTTCGGGGGAGCAGTACTTC; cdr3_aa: CASSRLAGSGEQYF
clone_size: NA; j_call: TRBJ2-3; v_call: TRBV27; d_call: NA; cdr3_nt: TGTGCCAGCAGTTTAAAGGGGCCCCCTTCCACAGATACGCAGTATTTT; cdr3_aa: CASSLKGPPSTDTQYF
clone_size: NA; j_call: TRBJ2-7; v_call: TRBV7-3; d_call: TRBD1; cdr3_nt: TGTGCCAGCAGCCCCGGACAGGGGCCCAGCTCCTACGAGCAGTACTTC; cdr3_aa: CASSPGQGPSSYEQYF
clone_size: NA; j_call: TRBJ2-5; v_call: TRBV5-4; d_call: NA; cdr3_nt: TGTGCCAGCAGCTTGATGGAGACCCAGTACTTC; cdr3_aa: CASSLMETQYF
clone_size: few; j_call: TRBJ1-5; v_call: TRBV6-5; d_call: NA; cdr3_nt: TGTGCCAGCGGTTCCAGGGAAACTCAGCCCCAGCATTTT; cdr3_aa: CASGSRETQPQHF
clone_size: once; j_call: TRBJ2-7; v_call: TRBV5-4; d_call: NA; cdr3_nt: TGTGCCAGCAGCTTGGCGGGGCCTGTGCCCTACGAGCAGTACTTC; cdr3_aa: CASSLAGPVPYEQYF
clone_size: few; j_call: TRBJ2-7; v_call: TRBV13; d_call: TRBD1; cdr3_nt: TGTGCCAGCAGCCAAAGGACAGGGGGCTCTAAATACGAGCAGTACTTC; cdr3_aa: CASSQRTGGSKYEQYF
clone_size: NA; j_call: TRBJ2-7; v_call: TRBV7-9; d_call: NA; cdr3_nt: TGTGCCAGCAGCTTAGAGACGGGACACCTTGGCGAGCAGTACTTC; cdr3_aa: CASSLETGHLGEQYF